This is a list of T cell receptor beta chains from one sample in a study of liver allograft versus peripheral blood T cells. One entry per CDR3 protein results from TCRdb running MiXCR on the reads. This table has over 10,000 distinct CDR3 sequences, approximately 17% appearing once. The receptors were sampled from a human patient who had a liver transplant. Some T cells may have originated in the graft donor. Both conserved end residues are part of each CDR3. The D gene is left open where the match is weak. Not all rows give a size; the values are once, few, many and, for expanded clones, a class.

size,D,V,J,DNA,CDR3
medium-sized,TRBD1,TRBV6-2/TRBV6-3,TRBJ1-2,TGTGCCAGCAGTTACTCCAGGACAGGGGGCGGTTATGGCTACACCTTC,CASSYSRTGGGYGYTF
many,.,TRBV6-6,TRBJ2-2,TGTGCCAGCAGTCCACCTCAGGGGCCCGGGGAGCTGTTTTTT,CASSPPQGPGELFF
many,TRBD2,TRBV9,TRBJ2-1,TGTGCCAGCAGCGCGGCCCTCGGACTAGCGGGAGGCAATGAGCAGTTCTTC,CASSAALGLAGGNEQFF
few,TRBD2,TRBV5-1,TRBJ2-7,TGCGCCAGCAGCTTGGGGGTAGCGGGGTTCTACGAGCAGTACTTC,CASSLGVAGFYEQYF
medium-sized,.,TRBV18,TRBJ1-5,TGTGCCAGCTCACCAGTAAGGGCAGGGGCGGGTCAGCCCCAGCATTTT,CASSPVRAGAGQPQHF
medium-sized,.,TRBV27,TRBJ1-6,TGTGCCAGCAGTCGAGGACCGCATAGGGGAAGGAATTCACCCCTCCACTTT,CASSRGPHRGRNSPLHF
.,.,TRBV30,TRBJ2-7,TGTGCCTGGAGGGGCAGGGTCCCCTCCTACGAGCAGTACTTC,CAWRGRVPSYEQYF
many,.,TRBV18,TRBJ1-5,TGTGCCAGCTCGCCGGCCAGCAATCAGCCCCAGCATTTT,CASSPASNQPQHF
medium-sized,.,TRBV18,TRBJ2-1,TGTGCCAGCTCACTTCTCGATGAGCAGTTCTTC,CASSLLDEQFF
many,.,TRBV27,TRBJ1-6,TGTGCCAGCACCATCGCGACAGGCTCCTATAATTCACCCCTCCACTTT,CASTIATGSYNSPLHF
medium-sized,TRBD1,TRBV24-1,TRBJ1-5,TGTGCCTCTCTGAGAGGACAGGGCGGCAATCAGCCCCAGCATTTT,CASLRGQGGNQPQHF
.,.,TRBV5-5,TRBJ2-2,TGTGCCAGCAGCTTGGATCCAGGGAGCGGCGGGGAGCTGTTTTTT,CASSLDPGSGGELFF
few,.,TRBV27,TRBJ1-5,TGTGCCAGCAGTTTATCAGGGGTTCAGCCCCAGCATTTT,CASSLSGVQPQHF
once,.,TRBV20-1,TRBJ1-2,TGCAGTGCTAGAGGCGATAGGGGCTCTGGAGGCTACACCTTC,CSARGDRGSGGYTF
many,.,TRBV10-3,TRBJ2-5,TGTGCCATCAGTGAGGGGGGACACCAAGAGACCCAGTACTTC,CAISEGGHQETQYF
medium-sized,TRBD1,TRBV10-3,TRBJ2-1,TGTGCCATCAGGCCGGGACAGGGGACCAATGAGCAGTTCTTC,CAIRPGQGTNEQFF
few,.,TRBV6-6,TRBJ2-7,TGTGCCAGCAACAAAAGGACGGATCGAGCCTACGAGCAGTACTTC,CASNKRTDRAYEQYF
.,.,TRBV7-2,TRBJ1-3,TGTGCCAGCAGCTTAGATTACTCTGGAAACACCATATATTTT,CASSLDYSGNTIYF
.,.,TRBV5-6,TRBJ1-1,TGTGCCAGCAGCTTGGGGGGGTGGACTGAAGCTTTCTTT,CASSLGGWTEAFF
many,TRBD1,TRBV7-9,TRBJ1-6,TGTGCCAGCAGCTTAGCTCCGGGACAGATGGTTTCACCCCTCCACTTT,CASSLAPGQMVSPLHF
medium-sized,.,TRBV28,TRBJ2-3,TGTGCCAGCAGCCTGGCTCGACTAGCAGATACGCAGTATTTT,CASSLARLADTQYF
.,.,TRBV5-4,TRBJ2-7,TGTGCCAGCAGCTTGCAAGGACGACCCCCCTACGAGCAGTACTTC,CASSLQGRPPYEQYF
medium-sized,.,TRBV29-1,TRBJ2-7,TGCAGCGTTGAGGTCGCGGGTGCCTTTACCTACGAGCAGTACTTC,CSVEVAGAFTYEQYF
.,.,TRBV20-1,TRBJ2-3,TGCAGTGTTAGCTCCGGGGGCCGAACGACAGATACGCAGTATTTT,CSVSSGGRTTDTQYF
many,TRBD2,TRBV19,TRBJ2-7,TGTGCCAGTAAAAGCGGGAGGGTTGGTCACGAGCAGTACTTC,CASKSGRVGHEQYF
.,TRBD1,TRBV28,TRBJ2-7,TGTGCCACCCGGACAGGGGGGGCCTACGAGCAGTACTTC,CATRTGGAYEQYF
medium-sized,.,TRBV7-2,TRBJ2-4,TGTGCCAGCAGCTTAGGAAGGGTCGCGGTACTAGCCAAAAACATTCAGTACTTC,CASSLGRVAVLAKNIQYF
medium-sized,.,TRBV29-1,TRBJ2-3,TGCAGCGTTGAGTGGAGCACAGATACGCAGTATTTT,CSVEWSTDTQYF
few,.,TRBV9,TRBJ2-5,TGTGCCAGCAGCGTAGGGGTCACGACAGAGACCCAGTACTTC,CASSVGVTTETQYF
medium-sized,.,TRBV18,TRBJ2-3,TGTGCCAGCTCACCGCAGGACCCATCGCAGTATTTT,CASSPQDPSQYF
many,.,TRBV7-2,TRBJ2-5,TGTGCCAGCAGCTTGGTCTACCAAGAGACCCAGTACTTC,CASSLVYQETQYF